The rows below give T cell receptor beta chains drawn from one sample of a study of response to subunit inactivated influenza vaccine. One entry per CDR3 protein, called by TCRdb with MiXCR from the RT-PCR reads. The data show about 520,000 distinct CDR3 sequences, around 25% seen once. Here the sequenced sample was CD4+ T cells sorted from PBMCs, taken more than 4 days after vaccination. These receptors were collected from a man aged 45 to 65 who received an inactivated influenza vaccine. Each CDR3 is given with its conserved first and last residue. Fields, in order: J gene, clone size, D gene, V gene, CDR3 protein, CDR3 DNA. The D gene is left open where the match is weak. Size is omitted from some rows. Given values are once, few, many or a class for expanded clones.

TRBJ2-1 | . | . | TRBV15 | CATSREAVGANEQFF | TGTGCCACCAGCAGAGAGGCAGTTGGGGCGAATGAGCAGTTCTTC
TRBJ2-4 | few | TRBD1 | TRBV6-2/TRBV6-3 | CASSSPLTGGLAKNIQYF | TGTGCCAGCAGTTCCCCACTCACAGGGGGGCTAGCCAAAAACATTCAGTACTTC
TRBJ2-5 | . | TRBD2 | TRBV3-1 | CASSQVLAGVETQYF | TGTGCCAGCAGCCAAGTACTAGCGGGGGTAGAGACCCAGTACTTC
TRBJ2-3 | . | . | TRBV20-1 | CSANRDPDTQYF | TGCAGTGCAAACAGGGACCCAGATACGCAGTATTTT
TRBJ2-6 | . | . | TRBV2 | CASSDSRAGRAGANVLTF | TGTGCCAGCAGTGACTCGAGGGCCGGACGGGCTGGGGCCAACGTCCTGACTTTC
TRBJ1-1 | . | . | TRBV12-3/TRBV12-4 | CASINTGRRAFF | TGTGCCAGCATTAATACAGGGCGGCGAGCTTTCTTT
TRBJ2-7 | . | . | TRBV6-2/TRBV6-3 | CAARSVAYEQYF | TGTGCCGCCCGGAGTGTCGCCTACGAGCAGTACTTC
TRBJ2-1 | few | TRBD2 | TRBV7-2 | CASSSPTSGGLLFF | TGTGCCAGCAGCTCGCCGACTAGCGGGGGACTCCTGTTCTTC
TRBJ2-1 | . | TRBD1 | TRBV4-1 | CASSQGPTGVYNEQFF | TGCGCCAGCAGCCAAGGTCCGACAGGGGTCTACAATGAGCAGTTCTTC
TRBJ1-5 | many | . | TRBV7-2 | CASSPSRNQPQHF | TGTGCCAGCAGCCCCTCACGAAATCAGCCCCAGCATTTT
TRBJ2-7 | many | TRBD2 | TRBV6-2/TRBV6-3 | CASSFPGGNYEQYF | TGTGCCAGCAGTTTCCCCGGGGGGAACTACGAGCAGTACTTC
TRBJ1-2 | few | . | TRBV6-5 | CASNNFPGPYGYTF | TGTGCCAGCAATAACTTCCCTGGACCCTATGGCTACACCTTC
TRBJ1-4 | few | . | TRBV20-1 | CSALLYGEKLFF | TGCAGTGCTCTTCTTTACGGTGAAAAACTGTTTTTT
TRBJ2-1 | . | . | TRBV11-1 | CASRGTAPTGARKDNEQFF | TGTGCCAGCAGAGGGACCGCTCCAACGGGTGCTAGAAAGGACAATGAGCAGTTCTTC
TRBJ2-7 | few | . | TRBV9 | CASSQSPGEGYEQYF | TGTGCCAGCAGTCAAAGTCCAGGAGAGGGCTACGAGCAGTACTTC
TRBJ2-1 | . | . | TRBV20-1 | CSARDRRDNEQFF | TGCAGTGCTAGAGATCGGCGGGACAATGAGCAGTTCTTC
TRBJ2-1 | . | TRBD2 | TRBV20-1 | CSARDHMRGASYNEQFF | TGCAGTGCTAGAGATCATATGCGGGGGGCCTCTTACAATGAGCAGTTCTTC